This section outlines one TCR beta chain sequence together with its context. TCRdb's table, derived via immunoSEQ multiplex PCR, lists solely in-frame clones and lacks some. The profile shows about 300,000 clones, over 85% of them singletons. This entry comes from a study of blood T cell repertoires in COVID-19. Across the study: Italy, Spain and the United States were the sources of the convalescent and acute COVID-19 samples. PBMCs, B-cell-depleted T cells, or T cells were the source of the cDNA or gDNA that made up the material.

The V gene lost 2 bases and the J gene lost 4 bases, with 8 bases spanning the gap. CDR3 length: 13 amino acids. Germline lookup yields CDR1 WSHSY and CDR2 SAAADI. The Seattle patients joined while their infection was active and were tracked longitudinally afterward. This TCR was sampled from a young woman with COVID-19, enrolled during active disease. V gene TRBV10-2 combines with J gene TRBJ1-2; D is uncertain. The specimen was peripheral blood. The CDR3: CASSEERFYGYTF. In DNA, the CDR3 is TGCGCCAGCAGTGAGGAACGGTTCTATGGCTACACCTTC.